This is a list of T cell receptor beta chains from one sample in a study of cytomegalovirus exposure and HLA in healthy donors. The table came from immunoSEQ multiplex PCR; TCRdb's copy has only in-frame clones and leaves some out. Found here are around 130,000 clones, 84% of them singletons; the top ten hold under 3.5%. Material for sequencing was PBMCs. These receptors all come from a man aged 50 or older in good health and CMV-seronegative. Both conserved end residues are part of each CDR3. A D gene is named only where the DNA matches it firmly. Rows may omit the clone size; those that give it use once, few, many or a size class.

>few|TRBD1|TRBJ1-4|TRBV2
TGTGCCAGCAGTCCAGGACAGGGGGAAAAACTGTTTTTT
CASSPGQGEKLFF
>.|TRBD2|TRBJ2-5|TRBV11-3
TGTGCCAGCAGCTCCGGGGGGAGCCAAGAGACCCAGTACTTC
CASSSGGSQETQYF
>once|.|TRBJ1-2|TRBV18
TGTGCCAGCTCACCAGACAGCTATGGCTACACCTTC
CASSPDSYGYTF
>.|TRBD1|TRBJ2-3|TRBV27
TGTGCCAGCAGTAGGCAGGGGGCGTGGGTAACAGATACGCAGTATTTT
CASSRQGAWVTDTQYF
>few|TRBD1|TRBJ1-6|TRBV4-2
TGTGCCAGCAGCCGGGCCTTACAGGGGTACTATAATTCACCCCTCCACTTT
CASSRALQGYYNSPLHF
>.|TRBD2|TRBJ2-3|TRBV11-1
TGTGCCAGCAGCTTGTGGCCACTAGCGGGGATCACAGATACGCAGTATTTT
CASSLWPLAGITDTQYF
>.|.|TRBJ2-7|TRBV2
TGTGCCAGCAGCCTTTACATGTACGAGCAGTACTTC
CASSLYMYEQYF
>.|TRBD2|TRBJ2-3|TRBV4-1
TGCGCCAGCAGCCCCCTTCCGACTAGCGGGGGGAAAGATACGCAGTATTTT
CASSPLPTSGGKDTQYF
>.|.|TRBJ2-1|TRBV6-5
TGTGCCAGTGGACTTCCTATGGACAATGAGCAGTTCTTC
CASGLPMDNEQFF
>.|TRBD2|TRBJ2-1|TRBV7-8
TGTGCCAGCAGCTCGCCAACCGGGACTAGGAGTGTGGGTAATGAGCAGTTCTTC
CASSSPTGTRSVGNEQFF
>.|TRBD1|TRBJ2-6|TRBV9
TGTGCCAGCAGCGTTTCGACAGGGGGGCGATCTGGGGCCAACGTCCTGACTTTC
CASSVSTGGRSGANVLTF
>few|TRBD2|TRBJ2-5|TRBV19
TGTGCCAGTAGCCCAGTGAATGCGGGGGGAGAGACCCAGTACTTC
CASSPVNAGGETQYF
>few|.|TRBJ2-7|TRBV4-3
TGCGCCAGCAGCCAAGAGGAACAGGGTCTCTACGAGCAGTACTTC
CASSQEEQGLYEQYF
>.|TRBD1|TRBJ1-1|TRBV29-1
TGCAGCGCCACCGGGACAGGGGGTTGGGACACTGAAGCTTTCTTT
CSATGTGGWDTEAFF
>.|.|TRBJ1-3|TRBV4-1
TGCGCCAGCAGCCAAGAGCAGGTGGCTGGAAACACCATATATTTT
CASSQEQVAGNTIYF
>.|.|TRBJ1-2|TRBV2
TGTGCCTCGGGTGGGGGGGTTGCCTATGGCTACACCTTC
CASGGGVAYGYTF
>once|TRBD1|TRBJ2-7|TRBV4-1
TGCGCCAGCAGCCAAGTCGCAGGACAGGGCTCCTACGAGCAGTACTTC
CASSQVAGQGSYEQYF
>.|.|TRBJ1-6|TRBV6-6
TGTGCCAGCAGTTACCCCGTATTGGGAGGTCCCCTCCACTTT
CASSYPVLGGPLHF
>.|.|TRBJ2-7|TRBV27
TGTGCCAGCAGTTTATCGGCGTCCGGGGTCTACGAGCAGTACTTC
CASSLSASGVYEQYF
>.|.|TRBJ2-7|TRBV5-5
TGTGCCAGCAGCTTGGACGTGACAGTGCCAGCCTACGAGCAGTACTTC
CASSLDVTVPAYEQYF
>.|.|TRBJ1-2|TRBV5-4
TGTGCCAGCAGCTTCGAAACAGGGAATTCCTATGGCTACACCTTC
CASSFETGNSYGYTF
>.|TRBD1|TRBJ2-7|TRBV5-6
TGTGCCAGCAGCCCCGGGACAGGGAGCCACGAGCAGTACTTC
CASSPGTGSHEQYF
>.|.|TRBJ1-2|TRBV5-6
TGTGCCAGCAGCTTGGGACAGAACTTCTATGGCTACACCTTC
CASSLGQNFYGYTF
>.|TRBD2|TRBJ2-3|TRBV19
TGTGCCAGTAGTTACTCAAGCGGGGGGGCGACAGATACGCAGTATTTT
CASSYSSGGATDTQYF
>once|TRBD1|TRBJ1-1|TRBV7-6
TGTGCCAGCAGCATGACAGGGGGGAGCACTGAAGCTTTCTTT
CASSMTGGSTEAFF
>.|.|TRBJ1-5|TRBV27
TGTGCCAGCAGTCGGAGAGGGGGTGAAGGCTATAGCAATCAGCCCCAGCATTTT
CASSRRGGEGYSNQPQHF
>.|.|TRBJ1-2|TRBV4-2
TGTGCCAGCAGCCCCTATGGGGGGGATTCGGATGGCTACACCTTC
CASSPYGGDSDGYTF
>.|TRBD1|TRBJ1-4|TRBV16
TGTGCCAGCAGCCTTGATGCCGGGACAGGCAATGAAAAACTGTTTTTT
CASSLDAGTGNEKLFF
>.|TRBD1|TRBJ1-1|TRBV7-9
TGTGCCAGCAGCTCCGGGACAGGGGTAGTCCGTGGAGCTTTCTTT
CASSSGTGVVRGAFF
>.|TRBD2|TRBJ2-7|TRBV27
TGTGCCAGCACCCAAAGGGGAGGGTTATCCTACGAGCAGTACTTC
CASTQRGGLSYEQYF
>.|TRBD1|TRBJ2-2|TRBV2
TGTGCCAGCAGCCCCGACAGGGTTGGAACCGGGGAGCTGTTTTTT
CASSPDRVGTGELFF
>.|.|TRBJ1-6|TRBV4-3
TGCGCCAGCAGCCAAGATAGGCAGGGGAATTCCCCCCTCCACTTT
CASSQDRQGNSPLHF
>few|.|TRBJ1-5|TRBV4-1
TGCGCCAGCAGCCACAGGGCTGCAAATCAGCCCCAGCATTTT
CASSHRAANQPQHF
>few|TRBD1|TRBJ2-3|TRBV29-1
TGCAGCGTTGGTGGACAGGGGGCCTCGGCTACAGATACGCAGTATTTT
CSVGGQGASATDTQYF
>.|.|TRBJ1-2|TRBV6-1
TGTGCCAGCAGTGAGGGCCCTCAGCTTGTCTATGGCTACACCTTC
CASSEGPQLVYGYTF
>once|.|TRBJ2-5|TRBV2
TGTGCCAGCAGTGCCCCGACAGCAGAAGAGACCCAGTACTTC
CASSAPTAEETQYF
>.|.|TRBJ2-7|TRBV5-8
TGTGCCAGCAGCTTATCCTACCAGGACTACTACGAGCAGTACTTC
CASSLSYQDYYEQYF
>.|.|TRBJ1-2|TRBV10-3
TGTGCCATCAATGTGGGTACAGGAGGGTATAACTATGGCTACACCTTC
CAINVGTGGYNYGYTF
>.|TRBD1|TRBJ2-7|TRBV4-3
TGCGCCAGCAGCCAAGGGGCAGGGGGCTCCTACGAGCAGTACTTC
CASSQGAGGSYEQYF
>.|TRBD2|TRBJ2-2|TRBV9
TGTGCCAGCAGCGTAGGAGCGGGGGCGCATTTGGGGGAGCTGTTTTTT
CASSVGAGAHLGELFF
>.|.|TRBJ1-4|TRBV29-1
TGCAGCGTTGTGGGGGGGAGTGGTGAAAAACTGTTTTTT
CSVVGGSGEKLFF
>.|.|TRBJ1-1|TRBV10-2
TGCGCCATCAAGGGAGGGAACACTGAAGCTTTCTTT
CAIKGGNTEAFF
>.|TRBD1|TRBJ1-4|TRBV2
TGTGCCAGCAGTATGCCCCGACAGGGAAATGTGGAAAAACTGTTTTTT
CASSMPRQGNVEKLFF
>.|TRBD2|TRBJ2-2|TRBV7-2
TGTGCCAGCAGCTTAGCCGGAGCGGGGCGGGGCACCGGGGAGCTGTTTTTT
CASSLAGAGRGTGELFF
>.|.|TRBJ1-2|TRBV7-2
TGTGCCAGCAGCTTGATCGGGGGTGGCTACACCTTC
CASSLIGGGYTF
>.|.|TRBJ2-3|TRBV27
TGTGCCAGCAGTTTGGACTCCATGGGCACAGATACGCAGTATTTT
CASSLDSMGTDTQYF
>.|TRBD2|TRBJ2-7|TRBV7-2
TGTGCCAGCAGCCCCTCCGGAGCGGGGGGGTACGAGCAGTACTTC
CASSPSGAGGYEQYF
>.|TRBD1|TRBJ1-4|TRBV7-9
TGTGCCAGCAGCTATCAGGGGGCGCAAGGGACGGGTCATGAAAAACTGTTTTTT
CASSYQGAQGTGHEKLFF
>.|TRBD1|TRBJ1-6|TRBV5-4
TGTGCCAGCAGCACGACTGGACAGGGCAATTCACCCCTCCACTTT
CASSTTGQGNSPLHF
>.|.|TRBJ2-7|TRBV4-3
TGCGCCAGCAGCCAAGATCCTAAAGACAACTACGAGCAGTACTTC
CASSQDPKDNYEQYF
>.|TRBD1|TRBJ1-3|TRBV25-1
TGTGCCACTAAGGGACAGGGAAACACCATATATTTT
CATKGQGNTIYF
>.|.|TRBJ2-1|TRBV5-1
TGCGCCAGCAGCTTGCAGAACCGCAATGAGCAGTTCTTC
CASSLQNRNEQFF
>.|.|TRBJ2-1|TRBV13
TGTGCCAGCAGCCCCTTAGGGGGGGCTGGTGAGCAGTTCTTC
CASSPLGGAGEQFF
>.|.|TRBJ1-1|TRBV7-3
TGTGCCAGCAGCTTACAGGGGAACACTGAAGCTTTCTTT
CASSLQGNTEAFF
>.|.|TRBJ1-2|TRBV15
TGTGCCACCAGCAGAGACAGGGGCCATGGCTACACCTTC
CATSRDRGHGYTF
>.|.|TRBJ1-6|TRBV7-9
TGTGCCAGCAGCAAAGGGACATCTGGTTCACCCCTCCACTTT
CASSKGTSGSPLHF